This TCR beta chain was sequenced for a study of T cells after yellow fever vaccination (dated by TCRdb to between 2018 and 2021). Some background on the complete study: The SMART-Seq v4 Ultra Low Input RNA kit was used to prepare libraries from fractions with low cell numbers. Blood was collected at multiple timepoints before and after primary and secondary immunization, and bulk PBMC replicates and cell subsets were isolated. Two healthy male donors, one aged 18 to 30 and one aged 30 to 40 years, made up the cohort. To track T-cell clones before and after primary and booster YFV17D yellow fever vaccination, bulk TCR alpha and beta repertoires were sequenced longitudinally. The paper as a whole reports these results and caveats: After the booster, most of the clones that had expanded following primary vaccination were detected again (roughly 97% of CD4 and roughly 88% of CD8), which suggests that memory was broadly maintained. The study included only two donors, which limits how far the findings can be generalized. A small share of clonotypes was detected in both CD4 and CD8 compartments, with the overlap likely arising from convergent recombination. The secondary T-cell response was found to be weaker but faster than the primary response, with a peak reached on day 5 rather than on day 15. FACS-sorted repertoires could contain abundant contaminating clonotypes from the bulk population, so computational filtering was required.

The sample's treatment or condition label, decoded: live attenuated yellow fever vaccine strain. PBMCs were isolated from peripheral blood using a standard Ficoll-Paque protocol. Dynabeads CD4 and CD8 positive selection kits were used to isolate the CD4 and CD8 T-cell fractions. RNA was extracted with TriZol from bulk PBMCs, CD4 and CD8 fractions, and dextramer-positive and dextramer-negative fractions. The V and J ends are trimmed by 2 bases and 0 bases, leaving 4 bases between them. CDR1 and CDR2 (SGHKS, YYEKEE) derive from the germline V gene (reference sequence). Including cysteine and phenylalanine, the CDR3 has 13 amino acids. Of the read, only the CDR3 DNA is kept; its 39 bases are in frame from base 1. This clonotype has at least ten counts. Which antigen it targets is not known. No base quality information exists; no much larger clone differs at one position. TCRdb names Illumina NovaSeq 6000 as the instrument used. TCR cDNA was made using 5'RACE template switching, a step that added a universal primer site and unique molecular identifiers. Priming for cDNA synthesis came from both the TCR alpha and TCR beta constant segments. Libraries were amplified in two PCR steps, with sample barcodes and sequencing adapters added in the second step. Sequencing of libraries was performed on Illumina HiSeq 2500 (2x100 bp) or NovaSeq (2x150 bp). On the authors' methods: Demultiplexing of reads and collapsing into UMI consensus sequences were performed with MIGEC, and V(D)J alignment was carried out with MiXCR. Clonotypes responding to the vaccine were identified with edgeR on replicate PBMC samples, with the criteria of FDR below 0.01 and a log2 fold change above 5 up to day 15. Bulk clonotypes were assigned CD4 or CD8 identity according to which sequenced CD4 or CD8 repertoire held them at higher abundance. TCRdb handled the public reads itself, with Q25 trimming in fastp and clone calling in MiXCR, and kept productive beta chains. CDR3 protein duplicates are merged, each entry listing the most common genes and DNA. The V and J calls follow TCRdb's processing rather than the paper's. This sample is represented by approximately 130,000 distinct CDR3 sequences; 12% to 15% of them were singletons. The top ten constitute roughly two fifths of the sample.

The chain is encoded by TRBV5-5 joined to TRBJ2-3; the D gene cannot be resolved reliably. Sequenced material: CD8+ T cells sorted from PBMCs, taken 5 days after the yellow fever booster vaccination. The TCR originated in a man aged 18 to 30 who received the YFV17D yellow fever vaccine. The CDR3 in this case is CASSFLSTDTQYF. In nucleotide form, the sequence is TGTGCCAGCAGCTTTTTGAGCACAGATACGCAGTATTTT. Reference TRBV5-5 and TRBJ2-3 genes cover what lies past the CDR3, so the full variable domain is DAGVTQSPTHLIKTRGQQVTLRCSPISGHKSVSWYQQVLGQGPQFIFQYYEKEERGRGNFPDRFSARQFPNYSSELNVNALLLGDSALYLCASSFLSTDTQYFGPGTRLTVL.